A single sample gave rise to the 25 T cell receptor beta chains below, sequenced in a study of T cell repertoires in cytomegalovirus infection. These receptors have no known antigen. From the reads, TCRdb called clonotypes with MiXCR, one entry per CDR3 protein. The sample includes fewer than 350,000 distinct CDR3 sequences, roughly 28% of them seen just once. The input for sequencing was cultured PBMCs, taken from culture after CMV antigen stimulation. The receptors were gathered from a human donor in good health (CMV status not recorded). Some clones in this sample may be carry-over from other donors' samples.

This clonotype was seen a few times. This CDR3 is CASSSQLWGEKTEAFF. CDR3 in DNA: TGTGCCAGCAGCTCGCAGTTGTGGGGGGAGAAGACTGAAGCTTTCTTT. The V call is TRBV7-6, the J call TRBJ1-1, with a tentative D call TRBD1 (5 bases). Trimming removed 4 bases from V and 5 bases from J, with 20 bases in between. The germline CDR1 and CDR2 sequences are SGHVS and FNYEAQ. The CDR3 contains 16 residues.

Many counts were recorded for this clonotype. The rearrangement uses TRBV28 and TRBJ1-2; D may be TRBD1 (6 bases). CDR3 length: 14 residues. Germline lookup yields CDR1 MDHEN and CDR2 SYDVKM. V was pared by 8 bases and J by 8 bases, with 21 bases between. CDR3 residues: CASRRLDSLVGYTF. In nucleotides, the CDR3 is TGTGCCAGCCGGAGACTGGACAGTCTAGTGGGCTACACCTTC.

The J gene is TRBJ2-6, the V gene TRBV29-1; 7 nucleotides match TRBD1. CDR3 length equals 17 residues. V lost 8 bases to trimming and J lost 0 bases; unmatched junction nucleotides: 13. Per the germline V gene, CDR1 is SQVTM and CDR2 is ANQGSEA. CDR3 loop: CSPCPSGTDSGANVLTF. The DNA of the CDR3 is TGCAGCCCCTGCCCCTCCGGGACAGACTCTGGGGCCAACGTCCTGACTTTC.

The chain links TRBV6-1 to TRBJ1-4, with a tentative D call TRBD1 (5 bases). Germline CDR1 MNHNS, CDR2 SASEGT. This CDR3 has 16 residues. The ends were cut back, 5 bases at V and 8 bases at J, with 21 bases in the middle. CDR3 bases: TGTGCCAGCAGTTATCCCCGGGATACCGGGGGGGAAAAACTGTTTTTT. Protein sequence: CASSYPRDTGGEKLFF.

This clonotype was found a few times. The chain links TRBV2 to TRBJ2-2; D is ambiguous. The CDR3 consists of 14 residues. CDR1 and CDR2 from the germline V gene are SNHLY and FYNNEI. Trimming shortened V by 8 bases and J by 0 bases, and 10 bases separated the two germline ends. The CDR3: CASLGSTNTGELFF. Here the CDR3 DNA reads TGTGCCAGCTTAGGGTCCACGAACACCGGGGAGCTGTTTTTT.

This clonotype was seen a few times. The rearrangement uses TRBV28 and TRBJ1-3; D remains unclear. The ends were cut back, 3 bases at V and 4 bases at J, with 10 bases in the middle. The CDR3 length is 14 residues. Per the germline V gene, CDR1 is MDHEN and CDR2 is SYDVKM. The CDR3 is CASSLRRVGNTIYF. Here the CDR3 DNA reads TGTGCCAGCAGTTTGAGGAGAGTAGGAAACACCATATATTTT.

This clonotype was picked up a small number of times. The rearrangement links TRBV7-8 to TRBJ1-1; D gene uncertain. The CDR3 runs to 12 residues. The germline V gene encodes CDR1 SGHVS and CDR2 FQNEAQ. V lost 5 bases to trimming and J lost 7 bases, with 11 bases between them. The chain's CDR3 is CASSPPRIEAFF. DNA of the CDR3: TGTGCCAGCAGCCCCCCCCGGATTGAAGCTTTCTTT.

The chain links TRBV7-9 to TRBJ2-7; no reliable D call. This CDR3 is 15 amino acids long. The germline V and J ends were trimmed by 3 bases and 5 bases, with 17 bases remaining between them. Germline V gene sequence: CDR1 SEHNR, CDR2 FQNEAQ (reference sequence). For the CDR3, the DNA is TGTGCCAGCAGCTTGAATTTCCTCAGGCTGGACGAGCAGTACTTC. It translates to CASSLNFLRLDEQYF.

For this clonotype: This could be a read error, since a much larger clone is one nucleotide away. CDR3 residues: CASSLEGSGPGEQYF. CDR3 DNA sequence: TGTGCCAGCAGCTTAGAAGGCTCGGGGCCCGGGGAGCAGTACTTC. The V gene is TRBV7-2, the J gene TRBJ2-7; TRBD1 or TRBD2 may be the D gene (5 bases each). CDR1 and CDR2 (germline): SGHTA, FQGNSA. The V gene lost 1 base and the J gene lost 7 bases, with 17 bases spanning the gap. The CDR3 covers 15 residues. The variable domain in full, with the rest retrieved from reference TRBV7-2 and TRBJ2-7, is GAGVSQSPSNKVTEKGKDVELRCDPISGHTALYWYRQSLGQGLEFLIYFQGNSAPDKSGLPSDRFSAERTGGSVSTLTIQRTQQEDSAVYLCASSLEGSGPGEQYFGPGTRLTVT.

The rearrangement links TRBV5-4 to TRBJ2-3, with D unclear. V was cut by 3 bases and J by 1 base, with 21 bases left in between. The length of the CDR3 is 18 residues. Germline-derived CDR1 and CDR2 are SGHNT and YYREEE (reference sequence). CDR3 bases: TGTGCCAGCAGCTCCTCCCCCTCTACCACCTATGGCACAGATACGCAGTATTTT. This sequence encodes CASSSSPSTTYGTDTQYF.

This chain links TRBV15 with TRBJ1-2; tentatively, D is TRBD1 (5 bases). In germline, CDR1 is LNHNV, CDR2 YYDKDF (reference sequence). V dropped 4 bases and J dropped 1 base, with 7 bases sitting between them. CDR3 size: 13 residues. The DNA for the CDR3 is TGTGCCACCAGCAAAGACAGTAACTATGGCTACACCTTC. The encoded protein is CATSKDSNYGYTF.

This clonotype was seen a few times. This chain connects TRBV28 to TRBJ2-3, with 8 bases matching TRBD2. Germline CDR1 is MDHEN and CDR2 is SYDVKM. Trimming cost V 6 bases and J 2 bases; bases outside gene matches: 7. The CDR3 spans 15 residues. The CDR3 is CASSPAGEATDTQYF. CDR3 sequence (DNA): TGTGCCAGCAGCCCAGCGGGGGAGGCCACAGATACGCAGTATTTT. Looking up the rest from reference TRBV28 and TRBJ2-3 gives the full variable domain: DVKVTQSSRYLVKRTGEKVFLECVQDMDHENMFWYRQDPGLGLRLIYFSYDVKMKEKGDIPEGYSVSREKKERFSLILESASTNQTSMYLCASSPAGEATDTQYFGPGTRLTVL.

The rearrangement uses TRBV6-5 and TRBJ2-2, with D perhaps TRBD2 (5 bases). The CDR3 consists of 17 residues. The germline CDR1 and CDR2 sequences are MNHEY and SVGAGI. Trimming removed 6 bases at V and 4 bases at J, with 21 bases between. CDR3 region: CASRSISRGQSTGELFF. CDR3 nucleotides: TGTGCCAGCAGGTCCATTTCTCGAGGGCAGTCCACCGGGGAGCTGTTTTTT.

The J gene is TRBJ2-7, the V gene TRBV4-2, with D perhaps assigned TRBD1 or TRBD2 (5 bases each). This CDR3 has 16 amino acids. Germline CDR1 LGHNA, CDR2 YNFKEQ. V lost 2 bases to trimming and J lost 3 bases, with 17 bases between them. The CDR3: CASSQPGTENFYEQYF. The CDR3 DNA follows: TGTGCCAGCAGCCAACCCGGGACCGAAAATTTCTACGAGCAGTACTTC.

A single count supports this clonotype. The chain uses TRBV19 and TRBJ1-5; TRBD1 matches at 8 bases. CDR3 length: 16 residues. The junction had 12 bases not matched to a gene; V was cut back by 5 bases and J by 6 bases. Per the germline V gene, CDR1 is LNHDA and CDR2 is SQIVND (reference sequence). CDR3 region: CASSPRTGWEGQPQHF. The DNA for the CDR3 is TGTGCCAGTAGTCCTCGGACAGGGTGGGAAGGTCAGCCCCAGCATTTT. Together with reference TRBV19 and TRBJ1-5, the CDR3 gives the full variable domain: DGGITQSPKYLFRKEGQNVTLSCEQNLNHDAMYWYRQDPGQGLRLIYYSQIVNDFQKGDIAEGYSVSREKKESFPLTVTSAQKNPTAFYLCASSPRTGWEGQPQHFGDGTRLSIL.

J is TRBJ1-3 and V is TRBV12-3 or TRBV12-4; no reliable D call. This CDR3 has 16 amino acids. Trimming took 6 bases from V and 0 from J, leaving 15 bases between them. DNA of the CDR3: TGTGCCAGCAGACCCCTCGGATCGATCTCTGGAAACACCATATATTTT. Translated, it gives CASRPLGSISGNTIYF.

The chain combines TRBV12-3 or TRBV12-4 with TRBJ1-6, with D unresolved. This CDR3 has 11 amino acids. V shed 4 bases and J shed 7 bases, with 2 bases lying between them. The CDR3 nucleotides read TGTGCCAGCAGTTACAATTCACCCCTCCACTTT. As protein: CASSYNSPLHF.

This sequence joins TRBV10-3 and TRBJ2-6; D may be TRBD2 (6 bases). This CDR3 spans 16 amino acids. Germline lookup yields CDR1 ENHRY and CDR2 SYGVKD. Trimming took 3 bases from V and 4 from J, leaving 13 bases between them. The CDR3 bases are TGTGCCATCAGTGACGCCATTCGGGGGGGGGCCAACGTCCTGACTTTC. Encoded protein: CAISDAIRGGANVLTF.

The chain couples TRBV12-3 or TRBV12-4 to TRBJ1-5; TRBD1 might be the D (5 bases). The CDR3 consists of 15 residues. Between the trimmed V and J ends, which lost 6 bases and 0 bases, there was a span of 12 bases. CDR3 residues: CASSPGVYSNQPQHF. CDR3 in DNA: TGTGCCAGCAGCCCGGGGGTATATAGCAATCAGCCCCAGCATTTT.

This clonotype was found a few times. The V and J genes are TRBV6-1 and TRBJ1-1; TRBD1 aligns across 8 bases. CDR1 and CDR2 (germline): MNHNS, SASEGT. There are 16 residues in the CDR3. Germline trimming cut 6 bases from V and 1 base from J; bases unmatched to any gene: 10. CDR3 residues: CASRLFQGAGNTEAFF. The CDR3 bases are TGTGCCAGCAGACTTTTTCAGGGGGCGGGGAACACTGAAGCTTTCTTT.

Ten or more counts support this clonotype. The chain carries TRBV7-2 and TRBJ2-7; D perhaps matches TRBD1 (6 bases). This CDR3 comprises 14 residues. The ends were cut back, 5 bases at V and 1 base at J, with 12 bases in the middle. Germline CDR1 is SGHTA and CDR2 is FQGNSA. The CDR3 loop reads CASSLQGSSYEQYF. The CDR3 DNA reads TGTGCCAGCAGCCTTCAGGGGAGTTCCTACGAGCAGTACTTC.

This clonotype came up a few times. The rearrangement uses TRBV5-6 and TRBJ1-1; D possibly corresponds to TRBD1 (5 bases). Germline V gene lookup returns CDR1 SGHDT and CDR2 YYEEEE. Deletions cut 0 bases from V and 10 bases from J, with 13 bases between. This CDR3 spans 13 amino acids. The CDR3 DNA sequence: TGTGCCAGCAGCTTGGGAAGGGGAGATGGAGCTTTCTTT. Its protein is CASSLGRGDGAFF.

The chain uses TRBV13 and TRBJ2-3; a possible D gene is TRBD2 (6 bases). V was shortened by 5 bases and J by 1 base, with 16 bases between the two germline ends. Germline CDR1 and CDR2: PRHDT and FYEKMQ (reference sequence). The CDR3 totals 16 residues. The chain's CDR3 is CASSLPSSARTDTQYF. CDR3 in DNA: TGTGCCAGCAGCCTCCCCTCTAGCGCCCGCACAGATACGCAGTATTTT.

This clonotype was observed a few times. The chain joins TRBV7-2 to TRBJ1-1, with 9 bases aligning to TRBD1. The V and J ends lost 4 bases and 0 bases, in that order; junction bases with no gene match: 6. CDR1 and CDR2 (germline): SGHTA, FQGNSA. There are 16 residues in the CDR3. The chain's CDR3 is CASSSGTGIMNTEAFF. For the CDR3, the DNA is TGTGCCAGCAGCTCAGGGACAGGGATCATGAACACTGAAGCTTTCTTT.

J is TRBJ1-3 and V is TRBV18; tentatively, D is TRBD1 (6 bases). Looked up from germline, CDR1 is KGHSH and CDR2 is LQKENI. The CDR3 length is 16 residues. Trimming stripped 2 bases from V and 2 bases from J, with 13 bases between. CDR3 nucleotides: TGTGCCAGCTCACCAAACCTCAGGGGAGCTGGAAACACCATATATTTT. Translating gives CASSPNLRGAGNTIYF.